These T cell receptor beta chains were read from a single sample in a study of patients and donors after allogeneic stem cell transplantation. Each CDR3 protein gets one entry after TCRdb re-called the RT-PCR reads with MiXCR. The sample holds about 410,000 distinct CDR3 sequences, roughly 16% seen once. Specimen: blood, either unsorted or a sorted T cell fraction (not recorded which). Source of these receptors: a human donor who was either an allogeneic HSCT recipient or a stem cell or donor lymphocyte infusion donor (not recorded which). It is not recorded whose cells these are; they may come from a transplant donor. Both conserved end residues are part of each CDR3. The order of the fields is CDR3 length, J gene, V gene, clone size, D gene, CDR3 DNA, CDR3 protein. D genes are given only for firm matches. The size entry is marked missing in some rows and otherwise reads once, few, many or a size class.

len: 14
j_gene: TRBJ1-2
v_gene: TRBV20-1
abundance: few
d_gene: TRBD1
CDR3nt: TGCAGTGCTAAAGTACAGGGGGCTGGCTATGGCTACACCTTC
CDR3aa: CSAKVQGAGYGYTF

len: 17
j_gene: TRBJ1-2
v_gene: TRBV6-2/TRBV6-3
abundance: few
d_gene: NA
CDR3nt: TGTGCCAGCAGTTACTCTAGACGTGACCAGGGAAGGAATGGCTACACCTTC
CDR3aa: CASSYSRRDQGRNGYTF

len: 15
j_gene: TRBJ2-7
v_gene: TRBV24-1
abundance: many
d_gene: NA
CDR3nt: TGTGCCACCAGTGATTTCCCGGACTGGTTATACGAGCAGTACTTC
CDR3aa: CATSDFPDWLYEQYF

len: 14
j_gene: TRBJ1-1
v_gene: TRBV4-1
abundance: many
d_gene: NA
CDR3nt: TGCGCCAGCAGCCCGCGGCGGGAGGGGACTGAAGCTTTCTTT
CDR3aa: CASSPRREGTEAFF

len: 16
j_gene: TRBJ2-5
v_gene: TRBV4-2
abundance: few
d_gene: TRBD1
CDR3nt: TGTGCCAGCAGCCCGACGGACAGGGGGCTTATGGAGACCCAGTACTTC
CDR3aa: CASSPTDRGLMETQYF

len: 13
j_gene: TRBJ1-2
v_gene: TRBV6-1
abundance: few
d_gene: NA
CDR3nt: TGTGCCAGCAGTGACTTAATCTACATGAGCTACACCTTC
CDR3aa: CASSDLIYMSYTF

len: 14
j_gene: TRBJ2-7
v_gene: TRBV4-1
abundance: NA
d_gene: NA
CDR3nt: TGCGCCAGCAGCCAAGGGACGGGAACTACGACGCAGTACTTC
CDR3aa: CASSQGTGTTTQYF

len: 15
j_gene: TRBJ2-5
v_gene: TRBV7-3
abundance: NA
d_gene: NA
CDR3nt: TGTGCCAGCAGCTCCTTGCCGGGGGAACAAGAGACCCAGTACTTC
CDR3aa: CASSSLPGEQETQYF

len: 12
j_gene: TRBJ1-2
v_gene: TRBV24-1
abundance: NA
d_gene: NA
CDR3nt: TGTGCCACCCAAGCTGACTCTGGGGGCTACACCTTC
CDR3aa: CATQADSGGYTF

len: 16
j_gene: TRBJ2-7
v_gene: TRBV20-1
abundance: NA
d_gene: TRBD2
CDR3nt: TGCAGTGCGCCGGTCCGCTCTAGCGGGAGGACATACGAGCAGTACTTC
CDR3aa: CSAPVRSSGRTYEQYF

len: 16
j_gene: TRBJ2-1
v_gene: TRBV5-1
abundance: NA
d_gene: TRBD2
CDR3nt: TGCGCCAGCAGCTCCTGGACTAGCGGGAGGGACAATGAGCAGTTCTTC
CDR3aa: CASSSWTSGRDNEQFF

len: 12
j_gene: TRBJ2-1
v_gene: TRBV20-1
abundance: few
d_gene: NA
CDR3nt: TGCAGTGCCCATGAGCGGTACAATGAGCAGTTCTTC
CDR3aa: CSAHERYNEQFF

len: 15
j_gene: TRBJ1-2
v_gene: TRBV12-3/TRBV12-4
abundance: many
d_gene: TRBD1
CDR3nt: TGTGCCAGCACCTTAAGGGGACAGGGGGCAAATGGCTACACCTTC
CDR3aa: CASTLRGQGANGYTF

len: 16
j_gene: TRBJ2-1
v_gene: TRBV7-8
abundance: NA
d_gene: TRBD2
CDR3nt: TGTGCCAGCAGCTTAGCGAGGCTAGCGGGAGCCAATGAGCAGTTCTTC
CDR3aa: CASSLARLAGANEQFF

len: 12
j_gene: TRBJ2-7
v_gene: TRBV25-1
abundance: NA
d_gene: NA
CDR3nt: TGTGCCAGCACTTTCAGGGGCTACGAGCAGTACTTC
CDR3aa: CASTFRGYEQYF

len: 14
j_gene: TRBJ2-3
v_gene: TRBV4-3
abundance: NA
d_gene: NA
CDR3nt: TGCGCCAGCAGCCAAGGACTCCGCACAGATACGCAGTATTTT
CDR3aa: CASSQGLRTDTQYF

len: 14
j_gene: TRBJ2-3
v_gene: TRBV29-1
abundance: NA
d_gene: NA
CDR3nt: TGCAGCGTTGAATCAGGAGACATCACAGATACGCAGTATTTT
CDR3aa: CSVESGDITDTQYF

len: 15
j_gene: TRBJ1-6
v_gene: TRBV9
abundance: few
d_gene: TRBD1
CDR3nt: TGTGCCAGCAGCGCCAACGGACAGGGAAATTCACCCCTCCACTTT
CDR3aa: CASSANGQGNSPLHF

len: 15
j_gene: TRBJ2-1
v_gene: TRBV6-1
abundance: few
d_gene: NA
CDR3nt: TGTGCCAGCAGCCTCGGGGCGTGGGCGGCCAATGAGCAGTTCTTC
CDR3aa: CASSLGAWAANEQFF

len: 16
j_gene: TRBJ2-7
v_gene: TRBV27
abundance: NA
d_gene: TRBD2
CDR3nt: TGTGCCAGCAGTTTTAAAGCGGGAGGAACCACCTACGAGCAGTACTTC
CDR3aa: CASSFKAGGTTYEQYF

len: 15
j_gene: TRBJ1-2
v_gene: TRBV3-1
abundance: NA
d_gene: NA
CDR3nt: TGTGCCAGCAGCCAAGATCAGAGTACCCGCTATGGCTACACCTTC
CDR3aa: CASSQDQSTRYGYTF

len: 13
j_gene: TRBJ2-2
v_gene: TRBV6-1
abundance: few
d_gene: TRBD1
CDR3nt: TGTGCCAGCAAGACAGGGGTGACCGGGGAGCTGTTTTTT
CDR3aa: CASKTGVTGELFF

len: 16
j_gene: TRBJ2-5
v_gene: TRBV6-5
abundance: few
d_gene: TRBD2
CDR3nt: TGTGCCAGCAGTTACCCGACTAGCGGGGGCCAAGAGACCCAGTACTTC
CDR3aa: CASSYPTSGGQETQYF

len: 15
j_gene: TRBJ1-4
v_gene: TRBV7-8
abundance: few
d_gene: NA
CDR3nt: TGTGCCAGCGGACTTGGCAGACCAACTAATGAAAAACTGTTTTTT
CDR3aa: CASGLGRPTNEKLFF

len: 13
j_gene: TRBJ1-2
v_gene: TRBV7-2
abundance: many
d_gene: TRBD1
CDR3nt: TGTGCCAGCAGCCGACAGGGGAATTATGGCTACACCTTC
CDR3aa: CASSRQGNYGYTF

len: 16
j_gene: TRBJ1-2
v_gene: TRBV4-1
abundance: many
d_gene: TRBD1
CDR3nt: TGCGCCAGCAGCCATTTCGGCCTTGGACAGGGTGGAGGCTACACCTTC
CDR3aa: CASSHFGLGQGGGYTF

len: 15
j_gene: TRBJ2-7
v_gene: TRBV7-2
abundance: many
d_gene: NA
CDR3nt: TGTGCCAGCAGCTCACGGAGGAGAGGGCTAAAGGGGCAGTACTTC
CDR3aa: CASSSRRRGLKGQYF

len: 19
j_gene: TRBJ1-1
v_gene: TRBV20-1
abundance: NA
d_gene: NA
CDR3nt: TGCAGTGCTGCCCCCTACGGACAGCCCTTGGTGAGTGGGAACACTGAAGCTTTCTTT
CDR3aa: CSAAPYGQPLVSGNTEAFF

len: 14
j_gene: TRBJ2-1
v_gene: TRBV7-6
abundance: NA
d_gene: TRBD2
CDR3nt: TGTGCCAGCAGCCCCGGGAGGGCCTACAATGAGCAGTTCTTC
CDR3aa: CASSPGRAYNEQFF

len: 17
j_gene: TRBJ2-2
v_gene: TRBV7-2
abundance: NA
d_gene: NA
CDR3nt: TGTGCCAGCAGCCCACCCGCGGGGTGGTTCTCGGGCGGGGAGCTGTTTTTT
CDR3aa: CASSPPAGWFSGGELFF

len: 14
j_gene: TRBJ1-1
v_gene: TRBV7-9
abundance: NA
d_gene: NA
CDR3nt: TGTGCCAGCAGCTTGGACAACGGGCTCCGAGCTGCTTTCTTT
CDR3aa: CASSLDNGLRAAFF

len: 18
j_gene: TRBJ2-3
v_gene: TRBV11-2
abundance: NA
d_gene: TRBD2
CDR3nt: TGTGCCAGCAGCTTAGGAGTTCGGACTAGCGGGGCTACAGATACGCAGTATTTT
CDR3aa: CASSLGVRTSGATDTQYF

len: 15
j_gene: TRBJ2-7
v_gene: TRBV21-1
abundance: few
d_gene: NA
CDR3nt: TGTGCCAGCAGCAGCACCGGGACAGCGAGGGTCGAGCAGTACTTC
CDR3aa: CASSSTGTARVEQYF

len: 15
j_gene: TRBJ2-4
v_gene: TRBV7-9
abundance: NA
d_gene: NA
CDR3nt: TGTGCCAGCAGCCCATCCGGGGGGCCGGGAGATATTCAGTACTTC
CDR3aa: CASSPSGGPGDIQYF

len: 16
j_gene: TRBJ1-1
v_gene: TRBV2
abundance: NA
d_gene: NA
CDR3nt: TGTGCCAGCAGTAAACGACCCGCGACAGGCCTTAGACAAGCTTTCTTT
CDR3aa: CASSKRPATGLRQAFF

len: 14
j_gene: TRBJ1-1
v_gene: TRBV4-1
abundance: NA
d_gene: NA
CDR3nt: TGCGCCAGCAGCCGCCCGGCGCAGTCGGGTGAAGCTTTCTTT
CDR3aa: CASSRPAQSGEAFF

len: 15
j_gene: TRBJ2-7
v_gene: TRBV6-2/TRBV6-3
abundance: few
d_gene: TRBD2
CDR3nt: TGTGCCAGCAGTCCGCGGACTAGCGGGGTTGGCGAGCAGTACTTC
CDR3aa: CASSPRTSGVGEQYF

len: 15
j_gene: TRBJ2-1
v_gene: TRBV19
abundance: NA
d_gene: TRBD2
CDR3nt: TGTGCCAGTATGCGAGAGCGGGGGACCTACAATGAGCAGTTCTTC
CDR3aa: CASMRERGTYNEQFF

len: 12
j_gene: TRBJ2-3
v_gene: TRBV12-3/TRBV12-4
abundance: few
d_gene: NA
CDR3nt: TGTGCCAGTGGGGGGCTCGCAGATACGCAGTATTTT
CDR3aa: CASGGLADTQYF

len: 16
j_gene: TRBJ2-1
v_gene: TRBV7-3
abundance: few
d_gene: NA
CDR3nt: TGTGCCAGCAGCTTAACAAGCAGGGTCTCCTACAATGAGCAGTTCTTC
CDR3aa: CASSLTSRVSYNEQFF

len: 11
j_gene: TRBJ1-2
v_gene: TRBV30
abundance: few
d_gene: TRBD1
CDR3nt: TGTGTCCTTAACAGGGGGCTCGGCTACACCTTC
CDR3aa: CVLNRGLGYTF

len: 12
j_gene: TRBJ1-5
v_gene: TRBV5-5
abundance: NA
d_gene: NA
CDR3nt: TGTGCCAGCAGCTTCGGGGAACAGCCCCAGCATTTT
CDR3aa: CASSFGEQPQHF

len: 14
j_gene: TRBJ2-7
v_gene: TRBV12-3/TRBV12-4
abundance: NA
d_gene: NA
CDR3nt: TGTGCCAGCACTCGACGTTATGAGGGCTACGAGCAGTACTTC
CDR3aa: CASTRRYEGYEQYF

len: 14
j_gene: TRBJ1-2
v_gene: TRBV4-2
abundance: few
d_gene: NA
CDR3nt: TGTGCCAGCAGCCAGGAGGAGATTCCGACTGGCTACACCTTC
CDR3aa: CASSQEEIPTGYTF

len: 13
j_gene: TRBJ1-1
v_gene: TRBV2
abundance: NA
d_gene: NA
CDR3nt: TGTGCCAGCAGTCCCCTGTGGAACACTGAAGCTTTCTTT
CDR3aa: CASSPLWNTEAFF

len: 14
j_gene: TRBJ2-7
v_gene: TRBV14
abundance: few
d_gene: NA
CDR3nt: TGTGCCAGCAGCCACGGGACGGGCAACTACGAGCAGTACTTC
CDR3aa: CASSHGTGNYEQYF

len: 17
j_gene: TRBJ2-2
v_gene: TRBV6-5
abundance: NA
d_gene: TRBD2
CDR3nt: TGTGCCAGCAGTTTTAGCGGGGGGGCAGTTGTCACCGGGGAGCTGTTTTTT
CDR3aa: CASSFSGGAVVTGELFF

len: 18
j_gene: TRBJ2-6
v_gene: TRBV10-3
abundance: few
d_gene: TRBD1
CDR3nt: TGTGCCATCAGTGACCCCAGACAGGGATTAACTGGGGCCAACGTCCTGACTTTC
CDR3aa: CAISDPRQGLTGANVLTF